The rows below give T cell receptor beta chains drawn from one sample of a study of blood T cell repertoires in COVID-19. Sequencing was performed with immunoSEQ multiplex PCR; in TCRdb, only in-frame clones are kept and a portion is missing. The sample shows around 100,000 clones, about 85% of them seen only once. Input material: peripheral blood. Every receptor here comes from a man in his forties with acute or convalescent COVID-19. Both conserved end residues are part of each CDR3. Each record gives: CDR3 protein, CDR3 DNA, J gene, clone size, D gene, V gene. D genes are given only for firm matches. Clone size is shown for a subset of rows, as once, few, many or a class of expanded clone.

CDR3aa: CASMGQGASISTDTQYF
CDR3nt: TGTGCCAGCATGGGACAGGGGGCGTCCATTAGCACAGATACGCAGTATTTT
j_gene: TRBJ2-3
abundance: NA
d_gene: TRBD1
v_gene: TRBV28

CDR3aa: CASSPAQAGGNTIYF
CDR3nt: TGTGCCAGCAGTCCAGCCCAGGCGGGGGGAAACACCATATATTTT
j_gene: TRBJ1-3
abundance: NA
d_gene: NA
v_gene: TRBV7-6

CDR3aa: CASSRRGDRGNEKLFF
CDR3nt: TGTGCCAGCAGCCGAAGAGGTGACAGGGGGAATGAAAAACTGTTTTTT
j_gene: TRBJ1-4
abundance: once
d_gene: TRBD1
v_gene: TRBV3-1/TRBV3-2

CDR3aa: CASSLSRTSGRGGYEQYF
CDR3nt: TGTGCCAGCAGCTTGTCCCGGACTAGCGGGAGAGGTGGCTACGAGCAGTACTTC
j_gene: TRBJ2-7
abundance: NA
d_gene: TRBD2
v_gene: TRBV11-2

CDR3aa: CASSQGRGSGDTQYF
CDR3nt: TGTGCCAGCAGCCAAGGGAGGGGGTCGGGAGATACGCAGTATTTT
j_gene: TRBJ2-3
abundance: NA
d_gene: NA
v_gene: TRBV6-5

CDR3aa: CASSFRGQGDEQFF
CDR3nt: TGTGCCAGCAGCTTCCGGGGACAAGGGGATGAGCAGTTCTTC
j_gene: TRBJ2-1
abundance: NA
d_gene: NA
v_gene: TRBV5-4

CDR3aa: CASRQREARTDTQYF
CDR3nt: TGTGCCAGTAGGCAGCGGGAGGCTCGGACAGATACGCAGTATTTT
j_gene: TRBJ2-3
abundance: NA
d_gene: TRBD2
v_gene: TRBV19

CDR3aa: CASSQDPHLANTGELFF
CDR3nt: TGTGCCAGCAGCCAAGACCCCCACTTAGCGAACACCGGGGAGCTGTTTTTT
j_gene: TRBJ2-2
abundance: NA
d_gene: NA
v_gene: TRBV14

CDR3aa: CASSQGRYGYTF
CDR3nt: TGTGCCAGCAGCCAAGGGAGGTATGGCTACACCTTC
j_gene: TRBJ1-2
abundance: once
d_gene: NA
v_gene: TRBV3-1/TRBV3-2

CDR3aa: CASSIGTRPENEQFF
CDR3nt: TGTGCCAGTAGTATCGGGACTAGGCCCGAAAATGAGCAGTTCTTC
j_gene: TRBJ2-1
abundance: NA
d_gene: TRBD2
v_gene: TRBV19

CDR3aa: CASSQQGMNTEAFF
CDR3nt: TGCGCCAGCAGCCAACAGGGGATGAACACTGAAGCTTTCTTT
j_gene: TRBJ1-1
abundance: once
d_gene: NA
v_gene: TRBV4-3

CDR3aa: CASSPRGGNSPLHF
CDR3nt: TGTGCCAGTAGCCCCCGGGGTGGTAATTCACCCCTCCACTTT
j_gene: TRBJ1-6
abundance: NA
d_gene: NA
v_gene: TRBV19